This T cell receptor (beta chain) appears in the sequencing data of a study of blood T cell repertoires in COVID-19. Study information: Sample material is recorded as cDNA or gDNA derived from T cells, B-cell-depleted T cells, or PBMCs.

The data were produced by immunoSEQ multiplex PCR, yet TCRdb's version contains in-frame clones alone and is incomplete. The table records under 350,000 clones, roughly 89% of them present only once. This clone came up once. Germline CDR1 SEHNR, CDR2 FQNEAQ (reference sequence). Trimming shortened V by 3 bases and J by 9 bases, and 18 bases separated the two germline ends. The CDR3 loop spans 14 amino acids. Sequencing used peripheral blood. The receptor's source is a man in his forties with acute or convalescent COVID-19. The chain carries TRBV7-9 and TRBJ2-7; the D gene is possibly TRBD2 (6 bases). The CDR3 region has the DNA TGTGCCAGCAGCTTCTCCCGGGACTGGACGGGGCAGTACTTC. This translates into CASSFSRDWTGQYF.